This T cell receptor beta chain is from a study of T cells in Graves' hyperthyroidism and ophthalmopathy. The study's findings and limits: Stable hyperthyroidism was separated from ophthalmopathy by a model based on 13 V-J features. Among thyroid clonotypes expanded above 0.001, most also appeared in blood.

Regarding this clonotype: Antigen specificity is unknown.

Germline V gives CDR1 SGDLS, CDR2 YYNGEE. V was trimmed by 4 bases and J by 1 base, leaving 15 bases between them. This CDR3 is built from 15 residues. Patients having uncontrolled infection, another autoimmune disease, pregnancy or lactation were not included. Amplified regions were TCR beta CDR3 sequences from RNA transcripts. HTBI primers drove first-round RT-PCR of the TCR CDR3. One entry per CDR3 protein, called by TCRdb with MiXCR from the multiplex PCR reads. The table lists more than 500,000 distinct CDR3 sequences, just over 45% of them singletons. The V and J genes are TRBV9 and TRBJ2-7; a possible D gene is TRBD1 (6 bases). This clonotype was obtained from an adult woman with Graves' disease, either hyperthyroidism or ophthalmopathy (not recorded which). Sequencing was performed on peripheral blood or thyroid tissue (not recorded which). CDR3 region: CASSPTDSRSYEQYF. CDR3 bases: TGTGCCAGCAGCCCCACGGACAGTCGATCCTACGAGCAGTACTTC.